This TCR beta chain was observed in a study of shared clonotypes between healthy human individuals. The CDR3 covers 17 residues. V gave up 0 bases and J gave up 0 bases, with 12 bases separating them. Sorted-subset replicate PCR reactions were performed with about 210 ng DNA, corresponding to roughly 31,000 T cell genomes. Method: immunoSEQ multiplex PCR; TCRdb's copy keeps in-frame clones and lacks some. The sample holds under 1,100,000 clones, about 77% seen once. V gene TRBV23-1 combines with J gene TRBJ2-1, with D hard to call. TRBV23-1 is recorded as an ORF, its role being uncertain. Sample: memory CD4+ T cells sorted from blood. Noted subset: CD45RA-negative fraction. The TCR comes from a man between 18 and 35 years old in good health. In DNA form, the CDR3 reads TGCGCCAGCAGTCAATCAAGTAGCTCGAGCTCCTACAATGAGCAGTTCTTC. Translating it yields CASSQSSSSSSYNEQFF.